This T cell receptor (beta chain) was documented in a study of Ad26.COV2.S vaccination and SARS-CoV-2 variants. The treatment was: roughly 20 received Ad26.COV2.S at low or high dose, single or two shots; about 5 received placebo; per-sample allocation not given. The investigators took samples on day 63 after the first vaccine or placebo injection. CDR1 is SGHNT, CDR2 YYREEE, per germline (reference sequence). V shed 2 bases, J shed 7 bases, and the junction held 4 bases outside the gene matches. CDR3 length: 14 amino acids. The protocol was immunoSEQ multiplex PCR, while the TCRdb copy is restricted to in-frame clones and leaves out a portion. The sample has 500,000 or so clones, roughly 89% seen once; the top ten hold approximately 2.5%.

This receptor was obtained from a person between 18 and 65 years old who received the Ad26.COV2.S COVID-19 vaccine or a placebo. The V call is TRBV5-4, the J call TRBJ2-4; 9 positions agree with TRBD1. Sequenced here: peripheral blood, sampled in a trial of Ad26.COV2.S vaccine versus placebo. The CDR3 DNA follows: TGTGCCAGCAGCTTCTCGGGACAGGGTAACATTCAGTACTTC. Translated: CASSFSGQGNIQYF.